This T cell receptor beta chain was obtained from a study of blood T cell repertoires in COVID-19. Study details: Acute and convalescent COVID-19 samples came from the United States, Italy and Spain. In each case, the material was cDNA or gDNA derived from T cells, B-cell-depleted T cells, or PBMCs.

Methods used by the authors: The assay estimated nucleated cells by amplifying reference gene primers. Sequencing was performed with immunoSEQ multiplex PCR; in TCRdb, only in-frame clones are kept and a portion is missing. The V and J calls and clone size come from that table; D and trimming were worked out from the DNA. This table holds tens of thousands of clones, more than 85% found once. There are 14 residues in the CDR3. Germline values: CDR1 MNHEY, CDR2 SVGAGI. Trimming cost V 6 bases and J 5 bases, with 14 bases left between them. Material for sequencing was peripheral blood. The sequence was obtained from a man in his 60s with active or convalescent COVID-19. The genes are TRBV6-5 and TRBJ2-1; D is possibly TRBD1 (5 bases). The CDR3 loop is CASSRLGQDNEQFF. CDR3 in DNA: TGTGCCAGCAGCCGCCTGGGGCAGGACAATGAGCAGTTCTTC.